Following are 32 T cell receptor beta chains from one sample sequenced in a study of T cell responses to AZD1222 COVID-19 vaccine. Here immunoSEQ multiplex PCR was the method, and the copy in TCRdb shows in-frame clones only, minus some. The sample lists under 130,000 clones, 70% to 90% seen once, with about 2.5% in the top ten. Sequencing was performed on peripheral blood, taken 28 days after the second AZD1222 dose. The receptors here all came from an adult who received the AZD1222 COVID-19 vaccine.

This clone was recorded once. The chain uses TRBV18 and TRBJ1-5, with D possibly TRBD1 on 5 matching bases. The length of the CDR3 is 13 residues. Germline V lookup: CDR1 KGHSH, CDR2 LQKENI. V lost 2 bases and J lost 5, with 7 bases in between. The CDR3 bases are TGTGCCAGCTCACCAGTCAGGGATCAGCCCCAGCATTTT. It translates to CASSPVRDQPQHF. The full variable domain, completed using reference TRBV18 and TRBJ1-5, is NAGVMQNPRHLVRRRGQEARLRCSPMKGHSHVYWYRQLPEEGLKFMVYLQKENIIDESGMPKERFSAEFPKEGPSILRIQQVVRGDSAAYFCASSPVRDQPQHFGDGTRLSIL.

The DNA for the CDR3 is TGTGCCAGCAGCGACGACATTCTTCAGCCCCAGCATTTT. This gives the protein CASSDDILQPQHF. V and J are TRBV9 and TRBJ1-5; D is undetermined. Germline V CDR1 and CDR2: SGDLS, YYNGEE. The CDR3 has 13 residues. With 3 bases removed from V and 6 bases from J, the gap between germline ends came to 10 bases.

The CDR3 protein is CASSNLIGGATDTQYF. The CDR3, as DNA: TGTGCCAGCAGCAACTTAATAGGGGGGGCCACAGATACGCAGTATTTT. V and J are TRBV4-2 and TRBJ2-3, with D perhaps TRBD2 (7 bases). Germline V gene data show CDR1 as LGHNA and CDR2 as YNFKEQ. Trimming took 5 bases from V and 2 from J, leaving 17 bases between them. This CDR3 region has 16 residues.

This clone was detected only once. The chain uses TRBV2 and TRBJ1-5, with TRBD1 matching 9 bases. The V gene's germline CDR1 is SNHLY and CDR2 FYNNEI. After removal of 8 bases from V and 3 bases from J, the junction contained 2 bases not matched to a gene. The length of the CDR3 is 13 residues. In DNA form, the CDR3 reads TGTGCCAGCGACAGGGGGTTCAATCAGCCCCAGCATTTT. This sequence encodes CASDRGFNQPQHF.

J is TRBJ1-2 and V is TRBV2, with D uncertain. Germline V CDR1 and CDR2: SNHLY, FYNNEI. Between the trimmed V and J ends, which lost 6 bases and 2 bases, there was a span of 10 bases. This CDR3 has 13 amino acids. In nucleotides, the CDR3 is TGTGCCAGCAGCTCGGACCGCAACTATGGCTACACCTTC. Encoded protein: CASSSDRNYGYTF.

The rearrangement links TRBV11-1 to TRBJ2-1; D is possibly TRBD2 (6 bases). V dropped 1 base and J dropped 1 base, with 11 bases sitting between them. In germline, CDR1 is SGHAT, CDR2 FQDESV (reference sequence). The CDR3 sequence is 16 residues long. The CDR3 DNA sequence: TGTGCCAGCAGCTTAGTGCGGGAAGGGTCCTACAATGAGCAGTTCTTC. Protein: CASSLVREGSYNEQFF.

The chain has TRBV4-3 and TRBJ2-7; perhaps TRBD1 as D (6 bases). Germline CDR1 is LGHNA and CDR2 is YSLEER. Trimming removed 1 base from V and 0 bases from J, with 7 bases in between. This CDR3 contains 14 residues. CDR3 sequence reads: CASSQGTDSYEQYF. As DNA, the CDR3 is TGCGCCAGCAGCCAAGGGACAGACTCCTACGAGCAGTACTTC.

V is TRBV28 and J is TRBJ2-5, with 13 bases identical to TRBD2. This CDR3 has 15 residues. Germline assignment: CDR1 MDHEN and CDR2 SYDVKM. Unmatched junction bases numbered 4, after V lost 5 bases and J lost 4 bases. The CDR3 reads CASSGLAGAAETQYF. Here the CDR3 DNA reads TGTGCCAGCAGTGGACTAGCGGGAGCGGCAGAGACCCAGTACTTC.

This clone is a singleton in its sample. The chain joins TRBV20-1 to TRBJ2-7, with D possibly being TRBD1 (5 bases). This CDR3 region has 10 residues. Germline CDR1 is DFQATT and CDR2 is SNEGSKA (reference sequence). Between the trimmed V and J ends, which lost 1 base and 7 bases, there was a span of 5 bases. This CDR3 is CSARAGEQYF. The CDR3 region has the DNA TGCAGTGCTAGAGCAGGGGAGCAGTACTTC.

The chain couples TRBV29-1 to TRBJ2-4; D may be TRBD2 (6 bases). The CDR3 runs to 11 residues. From germline, CDR1 is SQVTM and CDR2 ANQGSEA. Between the trimmed V and J ends, which lost 4 bases and 7 bases, there was a span of 8 bases. The CDR3 sequence is CSVVEGNIQYF. The DNA for the CDR3 is TGCAGCGTTGTGGAGGGGAACATTCAGTACTTC.

The chain joins TRBV7-9 to TRBJ2-1; 10 nucleotides match TRBD2. V lost 0 bases, J lost 6 bases, and 5 bases stayed unmatched. CDR1 is SEHNR, CDR2 FQNEAQ, per germline (reference sequence). This CDR3 spans 16 amino acids. CDR3 protein: CASSLALGLAANEQFF. The CDR3 DNA reads TGTGCCAGCAGCTTAGCGCTCGGACTAGCGGCCAATGAGCAGTTCTTC.

V and J are TRBV18 and TRBJ1-1, with D possibly matching TRBD1 (6 bases). Germline-derived CDR1 and CDR2 are KGHSH and LQKENI. The CDR3 contains 13 residues. The V gene lost 3 bases and the J gene lost 5 bases, with 10 bases spanning the gap. In DNA, the CDR3 is TGTGCCAGCTCACCCAGGACAGAGACTGAAGCTTTCTTT. As protein: CASSPRTETEAFF. The full variable domain, rest sourced from reference TRBV18 and TRBJ1-1, is NAGVMQNPRHLVRRRGQEARLRCSPMKGHSHVYWYRQLPEEGLKFMVYLQKENIIDESGMPKERFSAEFPKEGPSILRIQQVVRGDSAAYFCASSPRTETEAFFGQGTRLTVV.

The chain is built from TRBV7-8 and TRBJ1-5, with D possibly being TRBD1 (6 bases). Deletions cut 1 base from V and 0 bases from J, with 22 bases between. The CDR3 has 20 residues. CDR1 SGHVS and CDR2 FQNEAQ come from the germline V gene. The CDR3 DNA reads TGTGCCAGCAGCTTAGTTTCTGGCGCAGGGGCCGTCGTTAGCAATCAGCCCCAGCATTTT. Its translation: CASSLVSGAGAVVSNQPQHF.

The chain uses TRBV6-5 and TRBJ2-1; the match to TRBD2 covers 13 bases. The junction had 0 bases not matched to a gene; V was cut back by 0 bases and J by 7 bases. Germline lookup yields CDR1 MNHEY and CDR2 SVGAGI. This CDR3 is 15 amino acids long. CDR3 residues: CASSYSTSGRNEQFF. The DNA of the CDR3 is TGTGCCAGCAGTTACTCGACTAGCGGGAGGAATGAGCAGTTCTTC.

The chain recombines TRBV30 with TRBJ1-1; 7 nucleotides match TRBD1. V shed 1 base, J shed 4 bases, and the junction held 6 bases outside the gene matches. This CDR3 spans 14 amino acids. Germline V CDR1 and CDR2: GTSNPN, SVGIG (reference sequence). CDR3 in amino acids: CAWSAGGVGTEAFF. In DNA, the CDR3 is TGTGCCTGGAGTGCAGGGGGTGTAGGCACTGAAGCTTTCTTT. The full variable domain, in which reference TRBV30 and TRBJ1-1 provide the parts outside the CDR3, is SQTIHQWPATLVQPVGSPLSLECTVEGTSNPNLYWYRQAAGRGLQLLFYSVGIGQISSEVPQNLSASRPQDRQFILSSKKLLLSDSGFYLCAWSAGGVGTEAFFGQGTRLTVV.

The chain carries TRBV19 and TRBJ2-3, with 16 bases aligning to TRBD2. V was clipped by 3 bases and J by 4 bases; unmatched bases: 4. This CDR3 region has 17 residues. Germline V CDR1 and CDR2: LNHDA, SQIVND (reference sequence). CDR3 region: CASSMGLAGGPADTQYF. CDR3 coding DNA: TGTGCCAGTAGTATGGGACTAGCGGGAGGGCCAGCAGATACGCAGTATTTT.

The chain has TRBV11-2 and TRBJ1-1; the D is unclear. The CDR3 runs 13 residues. Germline lookup yields CDR1 SGHAT and CDR2 FQNNGV. The V end lost 2 bases, the J end lost 3 bases, and 7 bases lay between the germline ends. In DNA form, the CDR3 reads TGTGCCAGCAGCTTAATCGAAGACACTGAAGCTTTCTTT. This gives the protein CASSLIEDTEAFF. Supplemented by reference TRBV11-2 and TRBJ1-1, the full variable domain reads EAGVAQSPRYKIIEKRQSVAFWCNPISGHATLYWYQQILGQGPKLLIQFQNNGVVDDSQLPKDRFSAERLKGVDSTLKIQPAKLEDSAVYLCASSLIEDTEAFFGQGTRLTVV.

The chain couples TRBV7-2 to TRBJ2-1, with 10 bases matching TRBD2. Germline V gene lookup returns CDR1 SGHTA and CDR2 FQGNSA. V shed 8 bases, J shed 8 bases, and the junction held 9 bases outside the gene matches. The CDR3 is 14 residues long. Here the CDR3 DNA reads TGTGCCAGCGGGCAACTAGCGGGATTCTATGAGCAGTTCTTC. Amino acid sequence: CASGQLAGFYEQFF.

This chain uses TRBV29-1 with TRBJ1-4, with a possible D match to TRBD1 (5 bases). V lost 7 bases and J 4 bases, leaving 13 bases between the germline ends. The CDR3 has 13 residues. CDR1 SQVTM and CDR2 ANQGSEA come from the germline V gene. CDR3 sequence (DNA): TGCAGCGCTGGGGACGGAAATAATGAAAAACTGTTTTTT. This encodes CSAGDGNNEKLFF.

The genes are TRBV9 and TRBJ1-1, with D maybe TRBD1 (6 bases). V lost 3 bases, J lost 7 bases, and 19 bases lay in between. The CDR3 is 15 amino acids. In germline, CDR1 is SGDLS, CDR2 YYNGEE. In DNA, the CDR3 is TGTGCCAGCAGCGAAAGCCCCAGGGGTCTTGGTGAAGCTTTCTTT. Translating gives CASSESPRGLGEAFF. Full variable domain (remainder filled in from reference TRBV9 and TRBJ1-1): DSGVTQTPKHLITATGQRVTLRCSPRSGDLSVYWYQQSLDQGLQFLIQYYNGEERAKGNILERFSAQQFPDLHSELNLSSLELGDSALYFCASSESPRGLGEAFFGQGTRLTVV.

This chain joins TRBV3-1 (or the pseudogene TRBV3-2) and TRBJ2-3; TRBD1 aligns across 10 bases. This CDR3 is 12 amino acids long. Germline V CDR1 and CDR2: LGHDT, YNNKEL (reference sequence). The ends lost 4 bases at V and 15 bases at J; junction bases unmatched: 7. CDR3 DNA: TGTGCCAGCAGCCTACCGGGACAGGGGTTATATTTT. Translated, it gives CASSLPGQGLYF.

The chain recombines TRBV10-3 with TRBJ1-1, with no clear D. This CDR3 contains 14 residues. V shed 6 bases and J shed 5 bases, with 16 bases lying between them. CDR1 and CDR2 (germline): ENHRY, SYGVKD. The CDR3, as DNA: TGTGCCATCAGGACGGTCCGGGAGAGGACTGAAGCTTTCTTT. Translating it yields CAIRTVRERTEAFF.

The chain has TRBV6-5 and TRBJ2-1; D gene uncertain. Germline V gives CDR1 MNHEY, CDR2 SVGAGI. The V and J ends lost 6 bases and 0 bases respectively, with 9 bases between them. The CDR3 is 14 amino acids. The CDR3 DNA reads TGTGCCAGCAGGGATGCGAGCTCCTACAATGAGCAGTTCTTC. It encodes CASRDASSYNEQFF.

The chain links TRBV15 to TRBJ2-7; 7 nucleotides align to TRBD1. Trimming at V came to 3 bases and at J to 5 bases, leaving 7 bases not matched to a gene. CDR3 size: 14 residues. Germline CDR1 reads LNHNV; CDR2 reads YYDKDF (reference sequence). The CDR3, as DNA: TGTGCCACCAGCAGTCGACAGGGCGGGCACGAGCAGTACTTC. Translating it yields CATSSRQGGHEQYF.

The V gene is TRBV11-3, the J gene TRBJ2-3, with 9 positions matching TRBD2. Germline assignment: CDR1 SGHNT and CDR2 YENEEA. The V and J ends lost 1 base and 4 bases, in that order; junction bases with no gene match: 6. CDR3 length equals 16 residues. CDR3 sequence reads: CASSLVAGEGADTQYF. The DNA of the CDR3 is TGTGCCAGCAGCTTAGTAGCGGGAGAGGGGGCAGATACGCAGTATTTT.

This chain uses TRBV2 with TRBJ1-4; 8 bases line up with TRBD1. The V and J ends lost 7 bases and 2 bases, in that order; junction bases with no gene match: 0. This CDR3 is 13 amino acids long. Germline V lookup: CDR1 SNHLY, CDR2 FYNNEI. The CDR3 loop reads CASNRGTNEKLFF. DNA of the CDR3: TGTGCCAGCAACAGGGGGACTAATGAAAAACTGTTTTTT.

V and J are TRBV13 and TRBJ2-7; 9 bases agree with TRBD1. This CDR3 is 15 amino acids long. Germline CDR1 PRHDT, CDR2 FYEKMQ (reference sequence). Trimming cost V 1 base and J 4 bases; bases outside gene matches: 5. The CDR3, as DNA: TGTGCCAGCAGCTTAGAAGGGACAGGGTCGTACGAGCAGTACTTC. This sequence encodes CASSLEGTGSYEQYF.

The rearrangement uses TRBV2 and TRBJ1-2; D ambiguous. Germline CDR1 is SNHLY and CDR2 is FYNNEI. Trimming left V 5 bases short and J 4 bases short, with 11 bases between. The CDR3 sequence is 13 residues long. The CDR3 sequence: CASSTGSRYGYTF. CDR3 sequence (DNA): TGTGCCAGCAGTACGGGCTCTCGCTATGGCTACACCTTC.

This clone was seen more than once but under ten times. The chain links TRBV27 to TRBJ2-7; D gene uncertain. The CDR3 length is 14 residues. Germline-derived CDR1 and CDR2 are MNHEY and SMNVEV (reference sequence). V was clipped by 4 bases and J by 3 bases, with 13 bases between them. CDR3 protein: CASSYASSYYEQYF. DNA of the CDR3: TGTGCCAGCAGTTACGCGAGTAGTTACTACGAGCAGTACTTC.

The chain carries TRBV28 and TRBJ2-1, with D hard to call. This CDR3 has 12 residues. V lost 3 bases and J lost 7, with 7 bases in between. Germline assignment: CDR1 MDHEN and CDR2 SYDVKM. The CDR3 sequence: CASSFQGNEQFF. The CDR3 DNA sequence: TGTGCCAGCAGTTTCCAAGGGAATGAGCAGTTCTTC.

The chain couples TRBV28 to TRBJ1-3, with 8 bases matching TRBD1. The CDR3 is 16 residues long. Losses at the gene ends were 4 bases for V and 0 bases for J; bases not matched to a gene: 5. From germline, CDR1 is MDHEN and CDR2 SYDVKM. In DNA form, the CDR3 reads TGTGCCAGCAGTTACCAGGGACAGGTCTCTGGAAACACCATATATTTT. It encodes CASSYQGQVSGNTIYF. The full variable domain, completed using reference TRBV28 and TRBJ1-3, is DVKVTQSSRYLVKRTGEKVFLECVQDMDHENMFWYRQDPGLGLRLIYFSYDVKMKEKGDIPEGYSVSREKKERFSLILESASTNQTSMYLCASSYQGQVSGNTIYFGEGSWLTVV.

V gene TRBV27 combines with J gene TRBJ1-6, with D possibly matching TRBD1 (5 bases). Germline V lookup: CDR1 MNHEY, CDR2 SMNVEV (reference sequence). This CDR3 has 16 residues. V was shortened by 0 bases and J by 5 bases, with 11 bases between the two germline ends. CDR3 bases: TGTGCCAGCAGTTTATCGTGGGGACTGCATAATTCACCCCTCCACTTT. Translating gives CASSLSWGLHNSPLHF.